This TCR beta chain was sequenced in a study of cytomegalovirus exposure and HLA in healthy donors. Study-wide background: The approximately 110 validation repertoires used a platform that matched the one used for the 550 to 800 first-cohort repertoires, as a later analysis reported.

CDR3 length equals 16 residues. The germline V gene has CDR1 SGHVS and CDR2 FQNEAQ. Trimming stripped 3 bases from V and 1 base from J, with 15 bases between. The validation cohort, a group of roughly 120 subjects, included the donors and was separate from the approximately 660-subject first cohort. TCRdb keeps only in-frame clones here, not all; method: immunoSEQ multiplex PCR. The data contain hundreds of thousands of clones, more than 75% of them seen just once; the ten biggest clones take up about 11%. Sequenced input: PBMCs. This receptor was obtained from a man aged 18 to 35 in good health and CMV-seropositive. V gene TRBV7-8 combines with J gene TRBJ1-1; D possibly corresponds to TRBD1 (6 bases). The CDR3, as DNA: TGTGCCAGCAGCTTTAATTCGAGACAGGCGAACACTGAAGCTTTCTTT. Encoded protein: CASSFNSRQANTEAFF.